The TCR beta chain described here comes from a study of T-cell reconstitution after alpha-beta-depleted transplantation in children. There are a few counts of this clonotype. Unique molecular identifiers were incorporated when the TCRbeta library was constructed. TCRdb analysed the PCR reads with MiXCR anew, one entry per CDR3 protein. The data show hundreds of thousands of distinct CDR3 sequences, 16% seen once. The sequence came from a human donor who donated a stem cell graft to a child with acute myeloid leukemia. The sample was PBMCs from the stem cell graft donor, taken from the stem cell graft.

The CDR3 spells CASSAPDGALGYTF. The DNA of the CDR3 is TGTGCCAGCAGCGCCCCGGATGGGGCCCTTGGCTACACCTTC. The chain uses TRBV7-9 and TRBJ1-2; possibly TRBD1 for D (5 bases). The CDR3 length is 14 residues. The V end lost 5 bases, the J end lost 7 bases, and 17 bases lay between the germline ends. Germline CDR1 SEHNR, CDR2 FQNEAQ (reference sequence).